This T cell receptor (beta chain) was recovered during a study of blood T cell repertoires in COVID-19. Only a few counts were recorded for this clone. As handled by the study authors: Reference gene primers were amplified, and this amplification served to estimate nucleated cell counts. Clones were read by immunoSEQ multiplex PCR, and TCRdb kept only the in-frame ones, dropping some. V and J calls and clone size follow that table, whereas D and trimming were derived from the DNA. The table has some 180,000 clones, 80% seen once. The V gene's germline CDR1 is SGDLS and CDR2 YYNGEE. V gave up 0 bases and J gave up 8 bases, with 9 bases separating them. The CDR3 consists of 14 residues.

Sequencing was carried out using PBMCs or T cells enriched from blood (not recorded which). This TCR was sampled from a man aged 55 to 69 who had been exposed to COVID-19. The rearrangement uses TRBV9 and TRBJ1-6, with no clear D. The CDR3 DNA is TGTGCCAGCAGCGTAGTCGGGGAGGATTCACCCCTCCACTTT. Translation: CASSVVGEDSPLHF.